These 25 T cell receptor beta chains share one sample of origin, sequenced in a study of T cell changes during pregnancy in multiple sclerosis. Profiling relied on immunoSEQ multiplex PCR, and the TCRdb table lists in-frame clones only, not all of them. The sample holds about 71,000 clones; roughly 92% are singletons and the top ten take 1.2%. The sample consisted of peripheral blood, taken in the third trimester of pregnancy. Receptors originate from a female donor with multiple sclerosis, enrolled in a pregnancy study.

The genes are TRBV6-5 and TRBJ2-2; no clear D gene. The CDR3 spans 12 residues. Germline V gene sequence: CDR1 MNHEY, CDR2 SVGAGI. Trimming stripped 4 bases from V and 4 bases from J, with 4 bases between. CDR3 nucleotides: TGTGCCAGCAGTTTCGGCACCGGGGAGCTGTTTTTT. Its translation: CASSFGTGELFF.

The chain uses TRBV6-6 and TRBJ2-1; 11 bases map to TRBD2. Per the germline V gene, CDR1 is MNHNY and CDR2 is SVGAGI (reference sequence). V shed 5 bases, J shed 8 bases, and the junction held 11 bases outside the gene matches. The CDR3 is 16 amino acids. This CDR3 reads CASSPGQLAGGDEQFF. CDR3 coding DNA: TGTGCCAGCAGTCCGGGACAGCTAGCGGGAGGCGATGAGCAGTTCTTC.

The J gene is TRBJ2-5, the V gene TRBV7-3, with D possibly matching TRBD1 (6 bases). Germline V gene lookup returns CDR1 SGHTA and CDR2 FQGTGA. This CDR3 region has 15 residues. V dropped 5 bases and J dropped 2 bases, with 15 bases sitting between them. The CDR3 nucleotides are TGTGCCAGCAGCGGAACAGGGTCCCCTCAAGAGACCCAGTACTTC. As protein: CASSGTGSPQETQYF.

The chain couples TRBV7-2 to TRBJ2-3, with TRBD1 identical over 7 bases. Germline V lookup: CDR1 SGHTA, CDR2 FQGNSA. V trimming: 0 bases; J trimming: 6 bases; junction bases outside the gene matches: 6. CDR3 length: 15 amino acids. The CDR3: CASSLAPRGKDTQYF. The CDR3 DNA sequence: TGTGCCAGCAGCTTAGCGCCCAGGGGGAAGGATACGCAGTATTTT.

This chain connects TRBV5-4 to TRBJ1-1; D possibly corresponds to TRBD1 (5 bases). V was cut by 4 bases and J by 8 bases, with 12 bases left in between. Germline V gene lookup returns CDR1 SGHNT and CDR2 YYREEE (reference sequence). The CDR3 extends over 12 amino acids. DNA for the CDR3: TGTGCCAGCAGCCTGGGGGGGGTCGAAGCTTTCTTT. It yields the protein CASSLGGVEAFF.

In nucleotides, the CDR3 is TGTGCCAGCAGCTTCGGGACAGGTAACTACGAGCAGTACTTC. Protein product: CASSFGTGNYEQYF. The chain links TRBV7-2 to TRBJ2-7, with 8 bases lining up with TRBD1. This CDR3 contains 14 residues. CDR1 and CDR2 (germline): SGHTA, FQGNSA. Trimming removed 3 bases from V and 3 bases from J; junction bases left unmatched: 4.

V and J are TRBV7-9 and TRBJ2-1, with D unresolved. Trimming left V 3 bases short and J 9 bases short, with 15 bases between. The CDR3 consists of 14 residues. Germline assignment: CDR1 SEHNR and CDR2 FQNEAQ (reference sequence). This CDR3 is CASSLGVSFSEQFF. The CDR3 nucleotides are TGTGCCAGCAGCTTGGGCGTCTCTTTTAGTGAGCAGTTCTTC.

The chain combines TRBV30 with TRBJ2-7; D is perhaps TRBD1 (6 bases). Per the germline V gene, CDR1 is GTSNPN and CDR2 is SVGIG (reference sequence). There are 14 residues in the CDR3. Trimming took 1 base from V and 5 from J, leaving 15 bases between them. CDR3 DNA: TGTGCCTGGAGTGACAGGGCAGTGGGAGACGAGCAGTACTTC. It encodes CAWSDRAVGDEQYF.

This chain uses TRBV7-2 with TRBJ2-5; 11 bases fit TRBD2. From germline, CDR1 is SGHTA and CDR2 FQGNSA. The CDR3 length is 16 residues. V shed 4 bases, J shed 5 bases, and the junction held 9 bases outside the gene matches. The CDR3 bases are TGTGCCAGCAGCTCCCAAACTAGCGGGAGAGGGGAGACCCAGTACTTC. Translating it yields CASSSQTSGRGETQYF.

V gene TRBV5-1 combines with J gene TRBJ2-7; 10 nucleotides agree with TRBD1. The CDR3 spans 16 residues. The trim removed 4 bases at V and 6 bases at J, leaving 13 bases unmatched. Looked up from germline, CDR1 is SGHRS and CDR2 is YFSETQ. CDR3 DNA sequence: TGCGCCAGCAGCCTCCTCACGGGGACAGGGGAGGTCGAGCAGTACTTC. As protein: CASSLLTGTGEVEQYF.

The J gene is TRBJ1-2, the V gene TRBV28, with 10 nucleotides matching TRBD1. Germline values: CDR1 MDHEN, CDR2 SYDVKM. The trim removed 9 bases at V and 7 bases at J, leaving 11 bases unmatched. The CDR3 is made up of 14 amino acids. The DNA for the CDR3 is TGTGCCAGTAAGACAGGGGGCTTATTTTCTGGCTACACCTTC. This translates into CASKTGGLFSGYTF.

This chain uses TRBV28 with TRBJ2-3; unclear D gene. Germline V gives CDR1 MDHEN, CDR2 SYDVKM. V was clipped by 8 bases and J by 0 bases, with 6 bases between them. CDR3 size: 12 residues. The CDR3 loop reads CASGTSTDTQYF. The CDR3 DNA reads TGTGCCAGCGGTACTAGCACAGATACGCAGTATTTT.

The J gene is TRBJ1-5, the V gene TRBV27; the D is unclear. The CDR3 has 16 residues. The germline V gene encodes CDR1 MNHEY and CDR2 SMNVEV (reference sequence). The ends were cut back, 4 bases at V and 4 bases at J, with 17 bases in the middle. In DNA, the CDR3 is TGTGCCAGCAGTTCCACGCGGGAAGATCCAAATCAGCCCCAGCATTTT. It translates to CASSSTREDPNQPQHF.

This clone was detected a few times. The rearrangement links TRBV2 to TRBJ1-2; the D is unclear. The V gene's germline CDR1 is SNHLY and CDR2 FYNNEI. This CDR3 has 11 amino acids. Trimming removed 6 bases at V and 5 bases at J, with 7 bases between. The CDR3 here is CASRAAYGYTF. The CDR3 bases are TGTGCCAGCAGAGCGGCGTATGGCTACACCTTC.

This chain connects TRBV19 to TRBJ2-1; perhaps TRBD2 as D (6 bases). CDR1 is LNHDA and CDR2 is SQIVND in the germline V gene (reference sequence). The V end lost 5 bases, the J end lost 4 bases, and 12 bases lay between the germline ends. This CDR3 comprises 14 residues. The CDR3 DNA follows: TGTGCCAGTAGTCTTGGACTAAGATACAATGAGCAGTTCTTC. This translates into CASSLGLRYNEQFF.

J is TRBJ2-7 and V is TRBV7-2; D remains ambiguous. V lost 7 bases and J 0 bases, leaving 16 bases between the germline ends. The CDR3 runs 15 residues. Germline CDR1 SGHTA, CDR2 FQGNSA. For the CDR3, the DNA is TGTGCCAGCACTCATGACACCCTGAGCTCCTACGAGCAGTACTTC. Its translation: CASTHDTLSSYEQYF. The full variable domain, in which reference TRBV7-2 and TRBJ2-7 provide the parts outside the CDR3, is GAGVSQSPSNKVTEKGKDVELRCDPISGHTALYWYRQSLGQGLEFLIYFQGNSAPDKSGLPSDRFSAERTGGSVSTLTIQRTQQEDSAVYLCASTHDTLSSYEQYFGPGTRLTVT.

The rearrangement links TRBV5-1 to TRBJ2-1, with 11 positions matching TRBD2. Germline lookup yields CDR1 SGHRS and CDR2 YFSETQ. V lost 0 bases, J lost 6 bases, and 5 bases stayed unmatched. The CDR3 runs to 16 residues. DNA for the CDR3: TGCGCCAGCAGCTTGGAAGCTAGCGGGAGGACCAATGAGCAGTTCTTC. It is translated as CASSLEASGRTNEQFF.

The chain has TRBV7-7 and TRBJ2-7; 13 bases align to TRBD2. The CDR3 has 18 residues. The trim removed 4 bases at V and 6 bases at J, leaving 15 bases unmatched. The germline gives CDR1 SSHAT, CDR2 FNYEAQ (reference sequence). This CDR3 is CASSWRTSGSFRRAEQYF. Here the CDR3 DNA reads TGTGCCAGCAGCTGGAGGACTAGCGGGAGCTTCCGCCGAGCCGAGCAGTACTTC.

Concerning this clone itself: Compared with germline, one end of the junction differs, possibly owing to a read error. The chain carries TRBV7-7 and TRBJ2-2; no definite D call. This CDR3 region has 14 residues. Per germline, CDR1 SSHAT and CDR2 FNYEAQ (reference sequence). This CDR3 reads CASSLSQDTGELFF. The CDR3 bases are TGTGCTAGCAGCTTATCGCAGGACACCGGGGAGCTGTTTTTT.

This clone came up many times. This rearrangement joins TRBV2 to TRBJ1-1; D remains ambiguous. The V gene lost 6 bases and the J gene lost 1 base, with 12 bases spanning the gap. Germline V lookup: CDR1 SNHLY, CDR2 FYNNEI. This CDR3 is built from 14 residues. CDR3 region: CASRTDFRNTEAFF. As DNA, the CDR3 is TGTGCCAGCAGAACAGATTTCCGGAACACTGAAGCTTTCTTT. The full variable domain, rest sourced from reference TRBV2 and TRBJ1-1, is EPEVTQTPSHQVTQMGQEVILRCVPISNHLYFYWYRQILGQKVEFLVSFYNNEISEKSEIFDDQFSVERPDGSNFTLKIRSTKLEDSAMYFCASRTDFRNTEAFFGQGTRLTVV.

V is TRBV7-6 and J is TRBJ2-1; D is possibly TRBD2 (5 bases). CDR1 and CDR2 (germline): SGHVS, FNYEAQ. Trimming shortened V by 3 bases and J by 9 bases, and 15 bases separated the two germline ends. The CDR3 has 14 residues. DNA for the CDR3: TGTGCCAGCAGCTTCGAGGGTGATAGCCTTGAGCAGTTCTTC. Its protein product is CASSFEGDSLEQFF.

The rearrangement joins TRBV30 to TRBJ2-5, with TRBD1 identical over 8 bases. Germline V gene lookup returns CDR1 GTSNPN and CDR2 SVGIG (reference sequence). The J segment lost 2 bases and the V segment lost 3 bases, leaving 2 bases of the junction unmatched. The CDR3 consists of 13 residues. DNA for the CDR3: TGTGCCTGGAGCAGGGGGCATCAAGAGACCCAGTACTTC. Translation: CAWSRGHQETQYF.

The chain uses TRBV27 and TRBJ1-2; D ambiguous. V was pared by 5 bases and J by 4 bases, with 11 bases between. This CDR3 has 13 amino acids. Germline CDR1 and CDR2: MNHEY and SMNVEV (reference sequence). CDR3: CASSPTGSYGYTF. In DNA form, the CDR3 reads TGTGCCAGCAGTCCCACGGGAAGCTATGGCTACACCTTC.

The DNA for the CDR3 is TGTGCCAGCAGTTTAGACAGGGGAGTTTCTGGGGCCAACGTCCTGACTTTC. Its protein product is CASSLDRGVSGANVLTF. This rearrangement joins TRBV28 to TRBJ2-6; 8 positions agree with TRBD1. With V trimmed by 2 bases and J by 1 base, 4 bases remained unmatched. Germline V gives CDR1 MDHEN, CDR2 SYDVKM. CDR3 length: 17 amino acids.

The chain uses TRBV18 and TRBJ1-4, with 8 bases matching TRBD1. Trimming removed 2 bases from V and 6 bases from J; junction bases left unmatched: 5. Germline loops: CDR1 KGHSH, CDR2 LQKENI. The CDR3 consists of 15 residues. CDR3 in amino acids: CASSPGTGGDEKLFF. CDR3 nucleotide sequence: TGTGCCAGCTCACCAGGAACAGGGGGTGATGAAAAACTGTTTTTT.